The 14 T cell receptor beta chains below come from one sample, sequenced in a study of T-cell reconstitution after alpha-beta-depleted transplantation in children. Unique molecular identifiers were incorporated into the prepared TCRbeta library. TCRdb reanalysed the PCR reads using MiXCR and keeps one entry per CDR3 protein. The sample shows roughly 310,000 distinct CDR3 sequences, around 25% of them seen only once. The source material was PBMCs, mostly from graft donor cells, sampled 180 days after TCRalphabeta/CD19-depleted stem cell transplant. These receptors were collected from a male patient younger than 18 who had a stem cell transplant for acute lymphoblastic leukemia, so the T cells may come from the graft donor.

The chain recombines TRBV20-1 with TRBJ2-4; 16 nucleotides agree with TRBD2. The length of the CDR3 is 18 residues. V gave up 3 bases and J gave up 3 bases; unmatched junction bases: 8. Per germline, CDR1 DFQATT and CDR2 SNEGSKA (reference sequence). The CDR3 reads CSASPGLAGGSYKNIQYF. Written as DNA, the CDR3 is TGCAGTGCTAGTCCGGGACTAGCGGGGGGGTCCTACAAAAACATTCAGTACTTC.

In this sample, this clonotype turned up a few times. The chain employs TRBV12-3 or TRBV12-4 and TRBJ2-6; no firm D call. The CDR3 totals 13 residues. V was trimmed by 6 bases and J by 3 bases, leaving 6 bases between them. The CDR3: CASRVVGANVLTF. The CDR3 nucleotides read TGTGCCAGCAGGGTAGTTGGGGCCAACGTCCTGACTTTC.

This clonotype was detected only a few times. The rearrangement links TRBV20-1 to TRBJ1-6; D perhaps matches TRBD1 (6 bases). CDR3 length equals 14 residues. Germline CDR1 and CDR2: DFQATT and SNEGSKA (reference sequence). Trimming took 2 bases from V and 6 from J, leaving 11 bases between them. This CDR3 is CSARPGQINSPLHF. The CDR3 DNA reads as TGCAGTGCTAGACCCGGACAGATTAATTCACCCCTCCACTTT.

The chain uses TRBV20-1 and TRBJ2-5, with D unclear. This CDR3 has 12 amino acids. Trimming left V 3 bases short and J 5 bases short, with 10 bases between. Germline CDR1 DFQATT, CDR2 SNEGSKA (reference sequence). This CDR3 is CSASRGKETQYF. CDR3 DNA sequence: TGCAGTGCTAGTCGTGGGAAGGAGACCCAGTACTTC.

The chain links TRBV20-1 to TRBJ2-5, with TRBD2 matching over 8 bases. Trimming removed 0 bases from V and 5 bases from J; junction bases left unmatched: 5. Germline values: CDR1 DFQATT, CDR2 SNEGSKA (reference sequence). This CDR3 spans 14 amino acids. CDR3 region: CSARELAGWETQYF. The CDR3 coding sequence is TGCAGTGCTAGAGAATTAGCGGGGTGGGAGACCCAGTACTTC.

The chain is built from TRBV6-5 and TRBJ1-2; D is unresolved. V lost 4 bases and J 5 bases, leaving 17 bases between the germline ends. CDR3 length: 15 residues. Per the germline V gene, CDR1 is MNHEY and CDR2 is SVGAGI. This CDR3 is CASSSVNLRRYGYTF. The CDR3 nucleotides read TGTGCCAGCAGTTCCGTTAATTTGCGGAGGTATGGCTACACCTTC.

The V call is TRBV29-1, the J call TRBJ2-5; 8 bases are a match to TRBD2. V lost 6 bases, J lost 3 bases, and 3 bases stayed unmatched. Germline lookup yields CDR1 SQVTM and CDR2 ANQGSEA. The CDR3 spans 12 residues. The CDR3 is CSVRTSKETQYF. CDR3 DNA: TGCAGCGTGAGGACTAGCAAAGAGACCCAGTACTTC. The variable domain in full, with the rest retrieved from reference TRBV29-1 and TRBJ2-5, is SAVISQKPSRDICQRGTSLTIQCQVDSQVTMMFWYRQQPGQSLTLIATANQGSEATYESGFVIDKFPISRPNLTFSTLTVSNMSPEDSSIYLCSVRTSKETQYFGPGTRLLVL.

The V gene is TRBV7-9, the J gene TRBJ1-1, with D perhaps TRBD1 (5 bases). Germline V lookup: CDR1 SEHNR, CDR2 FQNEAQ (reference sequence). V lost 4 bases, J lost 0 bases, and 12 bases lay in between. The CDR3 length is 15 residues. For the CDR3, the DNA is TGTGCCAGCAGCTCCCTAGGGACCTTGAACACTGAAGCTTTCTTT. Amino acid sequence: CASSSLGTLNTEAFF. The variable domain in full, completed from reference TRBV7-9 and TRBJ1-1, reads DTGVSQNPRHKITKRGQNVTFRCDPISEHNRLYWYRQTLGQGPEFLTYFQNEAQLEKSRLLSDRFSAERPKGSFSTLEIQRTEQGDSAMYLCASSSLGTLNTEAFFGQGTRLTVV.

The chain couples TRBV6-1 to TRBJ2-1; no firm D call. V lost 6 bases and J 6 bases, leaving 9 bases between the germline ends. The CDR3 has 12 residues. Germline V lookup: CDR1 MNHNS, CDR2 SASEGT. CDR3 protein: CASRQSLNEQFF. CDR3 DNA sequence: TGTGCCAGCAGGCAGAGTCTCAATGAGCAGTTCTTC.

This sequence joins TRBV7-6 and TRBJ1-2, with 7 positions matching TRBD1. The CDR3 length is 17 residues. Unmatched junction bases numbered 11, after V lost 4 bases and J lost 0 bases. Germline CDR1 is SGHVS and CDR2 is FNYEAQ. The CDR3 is CASSWARDSPSNYGYTF. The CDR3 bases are TGTGCCAGCAGCTGGGCTCGGGACAGCCCTTCTAACTATGGCTACACCTTC.

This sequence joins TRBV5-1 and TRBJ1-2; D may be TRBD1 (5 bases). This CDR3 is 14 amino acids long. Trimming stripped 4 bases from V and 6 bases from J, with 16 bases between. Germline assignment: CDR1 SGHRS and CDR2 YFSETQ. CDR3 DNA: TGCGCCAGCAGCGGGACGGCAGGGTACGATGGCTACACCTTC. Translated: CASSGTAGYDGYTF.

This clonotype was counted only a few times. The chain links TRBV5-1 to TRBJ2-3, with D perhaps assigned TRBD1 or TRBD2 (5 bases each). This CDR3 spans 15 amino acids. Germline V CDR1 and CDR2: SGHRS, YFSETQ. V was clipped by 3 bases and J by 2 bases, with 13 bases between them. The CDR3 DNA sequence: TGCGCCAGCAGCTCGCCGGGACGGACCACAGATACGCAGTATTTT. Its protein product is CASSSPGRTTDTQYF.

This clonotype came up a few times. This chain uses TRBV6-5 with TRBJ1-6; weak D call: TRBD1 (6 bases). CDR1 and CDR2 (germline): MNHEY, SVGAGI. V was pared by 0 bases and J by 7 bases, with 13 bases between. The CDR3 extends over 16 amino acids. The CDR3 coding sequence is TGTGCCAGCAGTTACTCGGGGGCTCTGACAAATTCACCCCTCCACTTT. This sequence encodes CASSYSGALTNSPLHF.

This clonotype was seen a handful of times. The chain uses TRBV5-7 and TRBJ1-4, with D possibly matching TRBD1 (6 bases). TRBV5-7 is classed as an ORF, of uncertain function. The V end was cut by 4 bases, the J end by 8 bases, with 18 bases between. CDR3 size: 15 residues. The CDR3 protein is CASSQVRRDTEKLFF. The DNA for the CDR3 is TGTGCCAGCAGCCAAGTTCGCCGGGACACAGAAAAACTGTTTTTT.